Included here is one TCR beta chain sequence, with context. Only a few counts were recorded for this clone. Its antigen is still unknown. No base-level quality is on record; no much larger clone is a single base apart. The cohort consisted of 600 to 750 healthy bone marrow donors. Cohort members were all nominally healthy when sampled, although unrecorded immune exposures were likely present. CMV serostatus was recorded as positive for just under 300 and negative for about 50% of the roughly 670 cohort members, whereas no CMV serostatus was recorded for the donor in question. A peripheral blood sample was collected from each donor, and TCR beta sequencing was performed on peripheral blood mononuclear cells. The Qiagen DNeasy Blood Extraction Kit was used to extract genomic DNA from the blood cell samples. The library was produced with the immunoSEQ multiplex PCR assay. The multiplex PCR relied on a mix of 60 forward primers for TCR Vbeta segments and 13 reverse primers for TCR Jbeta segments. The CDR3 region of rearranged TCR beta genes was amplified from genomic DNA by a multiplex PCR assay. On the Illumina HiSeq System, the amplified TCR beta libraries were sequenced as 87-base-pair reads. The source study handled its data this way. Across the roughly 670 repertoires, a later analysis counted tens of millions of unique TCR beta chains, around 11 million of which were shared by at least two donors. Raw reads were error-corrected and collapsed into unique sequences by a nearest-neighbor algorithm in which closely related sequences were merged to remove PCR and sequencing errors. V, D and J gene segments were assigned by aligning CDR3 sequences to IMGT reference sequences. For a sequence to be retained, at least a six-nucleotide match to both a V gene segment and a J gene segment was required. A rearrangement was called productive if the CDR3 had no stop codons and remained in frame with V and J, and every other rearrangement was called non-productive. CDR3 was defined according to IMGT convention as the region running from the second conserved V-encoded cysteine to the conserved J-encoded phenylalanine. The earlier analysis of approximately 500 of the donors excluded sequences that lacked an unambiguous match to a single V gene segment. In an earlier analysis of some 590 of the donors, a V segment was called functional when productive rearrangements were above 56.7%, and segregating when the standard deviation between donors exceeded 5%. A statistical classification framework was built for diagnosing cytomegalovirus status from the catalog of TCR beta chain sequences. In a later analysis, V and J genes were assigned by comparing TCR nucleotide sequences against IMGT/GENE-DB human TR gene sequences. Using the TCRdist pipeline, a later analysis assigned CDR3 sequences along with most-parsimonious VDJ recombination scenarios. In a later analysis, every TCR beta chain was defined by the combination of its CDR3 amino acid sequence and its V-gene family, and reads without a unique V-gene family were dropped. In a later analysis, around 650 highly shared, low-generation-probability nucleotide sequences were removed to address suspected cross-contamination and a sequencing artifact. In a later analysis, a clonal expansion index was calculated for each public chain from normalized within-repertoire ranks of inferred template counts. Generation probabilities in a later analysis came from a VDJ recombination model fitted to out-of-frame rearrangements, and those results were checked against IGoR. Hypergeometric tests were used in a later analysis to score TCR-TCR, TCR-HLA and TCR-CMV co-occurrence, with a repertoire-size bias correction applied to the TCR pairs. To estimate false discovery rates, a later analysis permuted the HLA or CMV assignments 20 times. In a later analysis, co-occurring TCRs were grouped using DBSCAN, with TCRdist sequence similarity added in when clustering inside HLA-allele-positive subsets. Repertoires with fewer than 30,000 or more than 120,000 public chains were left out of co-occurrence clustering, as were a handful of repertoires with anomalous nucleotide sharing. The clones in this table, taken by TCRdb from immuneACCESS, are in-frame only. Not every clone is retained; where verified, under half of the shortfall comes from an unresolved V gene, and the cause of the rest is unknown. The D gene and trimming were derived from the DNA, and the V and J assignments and clone size from that table. Recorded for this sample are 200,000 to 250,000 clones; more than 75% of them occurred a single time. About 1.2% of the sample rests with the top ten.

CDR1 and CDR2 (MNHEY, SVGAGI) derive from the germline V gene. At the junction V is shortened by 6 bases and J by 1 base; bases outside the gene matches: 7. Measured from the cysteine to the phenylalanine, the CDR3 is 15 residues long. The sequence is cut down to CDR3 DNA, 45 bases in frame from base 1. The data were taken from a study of cytomegalovirus exposure and HLA in healthy donors (dated by TCRdb to about 2017). Concerning the study at large: According to an earlier analysis of a few hundred of the donors, some 170 million T cells yielded 117 million unique TCR beta sequences and approximately 300 Gb of sequence data. Approximately 300 gigabases of sequencing data and around 85 million unique TCR sequences made up an early release that covered under 750 HLA-typed donors. The genetic ancestry cluster associated with self-reported Caucasian donors included about four fifths of the 350 to 500 genotyped donors. The study was designed to test whether signatures of past pathogen exposure could be identified by cataloging public T cell receptors. The study used immunosequencing to profile the T cell repertoires of around 600 subjects and linked those repertoires to cytomegalovirus serostatus. Along with the approximately 700-subject first cohort, a separate validation cohort of 120 different subjects was used. The study combined high-throughput TCR immunosequencing, statistical association of individual TCRs with disease status, and machine learning to predict cytomegalovirus infection status. A later analysis re-examined previously published TCR beta repertoires from about 700 donors and added high-resolution HLA genotyping to investigate patterns of TCR occurrence. The later analysis used no new phenotypic data to find candidate immune exposures, relying instead on TCR beta sequences and their occurrence across donors. In an earlier analysis of more than 550 of the donors, high-throughput TCR beta sequencing was used to judge whether each TCR beta V gene segment behaved as functional or pseudogenic. Alongside the repertoire data, information on donor age, sex, ethnicity and CMV serostatus was compiled. Genome-wide SNP genotypes for about 65% of the 666 donors were used in a later genetic analysis, which treated that subset as a discovery cohort. Every discovery cohort repertoire had been produced on one sequencing platform. HLA typing included class I and class II loci at four-digit resolution. Typing coverage differed by locus: A, B, C, DRB1 and DQB1 were typed in about 620-630 donors, DQA1 in about 500, DPA1 in around 600, and DPB1 in roughly 470. Because of strong linkage in the cohort, roughly 5 DR-DQ haplotypes were treated as single units for association and clustering. Among about 360 genotyped donors of the cohort, an average of approximately 240,000 unique TCR beta nucleotide sequences were sequenced per donor, roughly a sixth of them non-productive. The paper's findings and limits, for the study overall: Correlated functional status among segregating V segments might reflect linkage disequilibrium, but an unknown experimental factor could not be ruled out. The classifier was reported to diagnose cytomegalovirus status with high specificity and sensitivity in both the original cohort and the validation cohort. Some IMGT-functional V segments, including TRBV6-2 and TRBV6-3, could not be told apart with the 87-base-pair reads, so those segments were excluded. Because counts were too low, roughly 17 rarely observed V segments, including chromosome 9 orphons, were left out of the earlier analysis of 587 of the donors. A later analysis found that TCR association rates varied across HLA loci, with DRB1 alleles showing the most associated TCRs and HLA-C alleles the fewest. A group of highly shared sequence variants was considered likely to be a technical artifact of the sequencing pipeline. In the study, roughly 160 TCR beta chains were listed as associated with cytomegalovirus. Compared with the roughly 670-donor mean, donors in an Asian-associated ancestry cluster had fewer N-insertions in productive TCRs, according to a later genetic analysis. It was suggested by the authors that the approach could potentially be generalized to other disease states and immunological phenotypes. Roughly uniform sequencing depth across donors was assumed in presence/absence analyses, although this assumption may not hold. In a later analysis, most CMV-associated TCR beta chains were found to appear HLA-restricted, with HLA associations seemingly driven largely by CMV exposure. Across donors, most TCR sequences were observed very rarely, whereas some public TCRs were present in many individuals. Immune exposure information for the cohort was limited to CMV serostatus. In a later analysis, about 16,000 TCR beta sequences were associated with specific HLA alleles at a false discovery rate of 0.05. When HLA alleles, especially DR and DQ, strongly co-occurred, TCR associations were difficult to assign to individual alleles. Broadly in line with IMGT annotations, most TCR beta V segments showed up in productive rearrangements about 87% or about 30% of the time in an earlier analysis of several hundred of the donors. A later genetic analysis associated a missense DCLRE1C variant with V-gene and J-gene trimming of TCR beta chains, and an independent cohort replicated the association. In vitro tests confirmed that a few of the cytomegalovirus-associated TCR beta chains recognize cytomegalovirus antigens. This cohort had only TCR beta chains sequenced, and the lack of alpha or paired-chain data limited which features could be detected. In a later analysis, HLA-associated TCR beta chains showed more clonal expansion and lower generation probabilities than non-associated chains that were equally common. A further reported finding was that TCR beta sequences accurately predicted the HLA-A and HLA-B alleles for most subjects in the first cohort. HLA typing was unavailable for some donors at each locus, so association tests used only the typed subset. According to a later analysis, parvovirus B19, influenza, CMV and Epstein-Barr virus appeared linked to several top co-occurrence clusters.

Sequencing was carried out using PBMCs. The sequence came from a human donor in good health. Recombination connected TRBV6-5 to TRBJ1-2; TRBD1 agrees with 8 junctional bases. In nucleotides, the sequence is TGTGCCAGCAGCGGCAGGGGGCCCCTTAACTATGGCTACACCTTC. Protein translation: CASSGRGPLNYGYTF.